This paragraph reports one TCR beta chain. As yet, its antigen is unknown. The sample is drawn from a study of T cell repertoires in cytomegalovirus infection. Study-wide context: Matching HLA type, along with CMV infection, was indicated by public TCR beta signatures. Findings of the study overall: HLA-C-restricted CMV-specific TCR beta clonotypes prevailed in the ex vivo response. Identification of carriers of CMV plus the relevant HLA was achieved through cumulative public TCR beta family frequency.

Trimming cost V 4 bases and J 4 bases, with 11 bases left between them. Germline-derived CDR1 and CDR2 are SQVTM and ANQGSEA. The CDR3 contains 13 residues. In TCRdb, the reads were re-called with MiXCR into one record per CDR3 protein. The repertoire consists of about 400,000 distinct CDR3 sequences, with 15% to 20% occurring once and the leading ten covering less than 9.5%. The origin of this receptor is a human donor in good health (CMV status not recorded). Some clones in this sample may be carry-over from other donors' samples. J is TRBJ2-1 and V is TRBV29-1; D remains unclear. Material: PBMCs. CDR3 in amino acids: CSVVWGIYNEQFF. CDR3 nucleotides: TGCAGCGTTGTATGGGGAATTTACAATGAGCAGTTCTTC.